This T cell receptor (beta chain) is drawn from a study of identical twins. CDR3 length: 17 amino acids. J gave up 3 bases and V 0 bases, and 6 bases lay outside the gene matches. The germline V gene encodes CDR1 ENHRY and CDR2 SYGVKD. Notes on this clonotype: Its antigen is undetermined.

TCRdb recomputed calls from the 5' RACE reads with MiXCR, one row per CDR3 protein. The profile shows about 220,000 distinct CDR3 sequences, 6% to 9% of them singletons. General observations from the study: Cord blood beta clonotypes that were abundant carried fewer insertions, and memory repertoires showed no such trend. In monozygotic twins, models underestimated the sharing of out-of-frame TCR alpha. Alpha sequences out of frame and shared by twins had excess low generation probability.

The data also belong to a second study, concerning yellow fever vaccine responses in identical twins.

This TCR was recovered from a woman between 18 and 30 years old in good health. This chain links TRBV10-3 with TRBJ2-3, with TRBD2 identical over 10 bases. The sample was memory (CD45RO+) T cells sorted from blood. The CDR3 sequence: CAISESTSGLRTDTQYF. In DNA, the CDR3 is TGTGCCATCAGTGAGTCGACTAGCGGGTTAAGGACAGATACGCAGTATTTT.